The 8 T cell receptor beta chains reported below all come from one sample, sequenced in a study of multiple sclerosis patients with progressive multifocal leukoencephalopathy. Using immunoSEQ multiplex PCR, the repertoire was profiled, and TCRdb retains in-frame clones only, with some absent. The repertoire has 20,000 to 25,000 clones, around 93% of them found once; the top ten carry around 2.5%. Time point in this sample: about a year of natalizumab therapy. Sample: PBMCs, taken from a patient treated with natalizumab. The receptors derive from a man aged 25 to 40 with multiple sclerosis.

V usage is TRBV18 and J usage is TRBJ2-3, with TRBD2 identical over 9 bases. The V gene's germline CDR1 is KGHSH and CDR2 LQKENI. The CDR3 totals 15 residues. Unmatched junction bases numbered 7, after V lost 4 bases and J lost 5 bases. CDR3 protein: CASSQLAGPGDTQYF. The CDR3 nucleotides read TGTGCCAGCTCACAACTAGCGGGCCCGGGAGATACGCAGTATTTT.

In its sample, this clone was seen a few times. The CDR3 spells CASSWDGAKNIQYF. The DNA of the CDR3 is TGTGCCAGCAGTTGGGACGGAGCCAAAAACATTCAGTACTTC. The chain carries TRBV6-6 and TRBJ2-4; D could derive from TRBD1 or TRBD2 (5 bases each). The V gene's germline CDR1 is MNHNY and CDR2 SVGAGI (reference sequence). The CDR3 has 14 residues. V was shortened by 4 bases and J by 0 bases, with 7 bases between the two germline ends.

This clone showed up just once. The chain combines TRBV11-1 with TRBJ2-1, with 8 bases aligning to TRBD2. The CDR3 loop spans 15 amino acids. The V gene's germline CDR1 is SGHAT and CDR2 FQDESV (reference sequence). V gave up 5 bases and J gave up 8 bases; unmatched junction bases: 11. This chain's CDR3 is CASSDQRELVDEQFF. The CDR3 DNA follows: TGTGCCAGCAGCGACCAGCGGGAGCTTGTCGATGAGCAGTTCTTC.

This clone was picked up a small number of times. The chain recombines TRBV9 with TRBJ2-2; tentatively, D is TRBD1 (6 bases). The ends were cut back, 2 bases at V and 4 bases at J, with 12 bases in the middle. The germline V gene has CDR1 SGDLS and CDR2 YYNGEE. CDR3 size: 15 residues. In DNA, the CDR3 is TGTGCCAGCAGCGTGTTGGGACACAGCACCGGGGAGCTGTTTTTT. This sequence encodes CASSVLGHSTGELFF.

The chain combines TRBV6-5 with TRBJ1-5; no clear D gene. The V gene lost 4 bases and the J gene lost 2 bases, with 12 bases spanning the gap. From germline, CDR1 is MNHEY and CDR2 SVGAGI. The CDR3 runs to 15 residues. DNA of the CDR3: TGTGCCAGCAGTTCTCTAAAGGGCGGCAATCAGCCCCAGCATTTT. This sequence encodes CASSSLKGGNQPQHF.

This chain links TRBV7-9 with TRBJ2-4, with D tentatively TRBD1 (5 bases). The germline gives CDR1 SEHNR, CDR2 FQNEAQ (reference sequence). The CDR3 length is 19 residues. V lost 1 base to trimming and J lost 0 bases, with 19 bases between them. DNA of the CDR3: TGTGCCAGCAGCTTAGAAGGGCGGTTCGGACAATTAGCCAAAAACATTCAGTACTTC. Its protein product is CASSLEGRFGQLAKNIQYF.

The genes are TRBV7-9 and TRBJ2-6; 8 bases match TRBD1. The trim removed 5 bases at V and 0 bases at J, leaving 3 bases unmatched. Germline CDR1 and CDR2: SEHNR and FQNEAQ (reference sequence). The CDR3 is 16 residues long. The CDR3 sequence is CASSPGQVSGANVLTF. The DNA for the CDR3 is TGTGCCAGCAGCCCGGGACAGGTCTCTGGGGCCAACGTCCTGACTTTC.

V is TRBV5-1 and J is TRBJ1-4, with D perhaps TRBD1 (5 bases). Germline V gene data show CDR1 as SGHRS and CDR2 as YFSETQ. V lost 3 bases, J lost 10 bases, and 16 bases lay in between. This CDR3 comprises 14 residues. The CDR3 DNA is TGCGCCAGCAGCTCAGGTCCCTCGGGGGGAAAACTGTTTTTT. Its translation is CASSSGPSGGKLFF.